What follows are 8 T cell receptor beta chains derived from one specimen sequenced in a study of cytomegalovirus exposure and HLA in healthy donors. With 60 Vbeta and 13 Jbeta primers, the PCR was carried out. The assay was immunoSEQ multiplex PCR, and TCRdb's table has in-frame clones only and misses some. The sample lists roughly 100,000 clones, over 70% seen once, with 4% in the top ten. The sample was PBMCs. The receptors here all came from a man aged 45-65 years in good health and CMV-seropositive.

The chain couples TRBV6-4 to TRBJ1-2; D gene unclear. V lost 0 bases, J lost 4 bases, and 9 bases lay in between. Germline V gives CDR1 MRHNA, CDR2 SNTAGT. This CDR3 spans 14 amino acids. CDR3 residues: CASSDSSGAYGYTF. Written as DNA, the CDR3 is TGTGCCAGCAGTGACTCTTCAGGCGCCTATGGCTACACCTTC.

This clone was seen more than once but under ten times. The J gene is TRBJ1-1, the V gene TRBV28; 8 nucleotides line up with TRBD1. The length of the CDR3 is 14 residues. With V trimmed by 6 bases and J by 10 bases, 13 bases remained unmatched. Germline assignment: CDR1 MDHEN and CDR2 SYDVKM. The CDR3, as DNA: TGTGCCAGCAGGCCTACAGGGGGTTACTCGGGAGCTTTCTTT. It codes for CASRPTGGYSGAFF.

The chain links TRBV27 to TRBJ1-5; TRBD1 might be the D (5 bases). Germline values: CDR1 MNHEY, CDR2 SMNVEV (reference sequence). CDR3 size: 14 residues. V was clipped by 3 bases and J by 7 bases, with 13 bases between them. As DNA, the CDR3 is TGTGCCAGCAGTTTGGGTCAGGGAACCCAGCCCCAGCATTTT. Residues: CASSLGQGTQPQHF.

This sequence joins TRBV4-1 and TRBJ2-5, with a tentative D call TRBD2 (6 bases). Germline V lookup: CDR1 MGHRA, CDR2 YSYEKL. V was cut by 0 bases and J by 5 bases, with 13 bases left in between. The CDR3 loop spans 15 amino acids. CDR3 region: CASSQDWWRAETQYF. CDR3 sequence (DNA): TGCGCCAGCAGCCAAGATTGGTGGAGGGCGGAGACCCAGTACTTC.

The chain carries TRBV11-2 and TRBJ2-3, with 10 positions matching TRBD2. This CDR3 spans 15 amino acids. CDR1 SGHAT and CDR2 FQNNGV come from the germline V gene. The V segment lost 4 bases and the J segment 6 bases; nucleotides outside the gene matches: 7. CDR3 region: CASSSSGSLRDTQYF. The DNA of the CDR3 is TGTGCCAGCAGCTCTAGCGGGAGCCTCCGGGATACGCAGTATTTT. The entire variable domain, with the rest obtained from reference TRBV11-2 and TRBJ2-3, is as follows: EAGVAQSPRYKIIEKRQSVAFWCNPISGHATLYWYQQILGQGPKLLIQFQNNGVVDDSQLPKDRFSAERLKGVDSTLKIQPAKLEDSAVYLCASSSSGSLRDTQYFGPGTRLTVL.

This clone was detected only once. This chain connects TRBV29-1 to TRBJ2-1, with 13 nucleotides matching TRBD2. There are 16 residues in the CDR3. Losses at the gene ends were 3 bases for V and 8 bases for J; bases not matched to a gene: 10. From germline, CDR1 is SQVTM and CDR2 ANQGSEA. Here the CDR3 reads CSVDGTSGRASYEQFF. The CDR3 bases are TGCAGCGTTGACGGAACTAGCGGGAGGGCCTCCTATGAGCAGTTCTTC.

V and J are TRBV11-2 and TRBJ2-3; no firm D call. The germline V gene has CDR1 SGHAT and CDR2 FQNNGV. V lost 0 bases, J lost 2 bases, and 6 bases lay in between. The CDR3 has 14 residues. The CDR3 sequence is CASSLDPLTDTQYF. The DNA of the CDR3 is TGTGCCAGCAGCTTAGACCCCCTCACAGATACGCAGTATTTT. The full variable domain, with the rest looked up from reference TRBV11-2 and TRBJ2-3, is EAGVAQSPRYKIIEKRQSVAFWCNPISGHATLYWYQQILGQGPKLLIQFQNNGVVDDSQLPKDRFSAERLKGVDSTLKIQPAKLEDSAVYLCASSLDPLTDTQYFGPGTRLTVL.

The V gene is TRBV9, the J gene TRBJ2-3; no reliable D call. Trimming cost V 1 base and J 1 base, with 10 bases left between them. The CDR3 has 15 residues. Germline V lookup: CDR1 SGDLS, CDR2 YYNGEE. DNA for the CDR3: TGTGCCAGCAGCGTAATTCCAACAGGCACAGATACGCAGTATTTT. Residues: CASSVIPTGTDTQYF.